One and the same sample provided the 20 T cell receptor beta chains below, sequenced in a study of early T cells in non-severe SARS-CoV-2 infection. TCRdb itself ran the 5' RACE reads through MiXCR, one entry per CDR3 protein. This sample has around 23,000 distinct CDR3 sequences, with 4.5% found just once. The sequenced sample was whole blood. The source of these receptors is an adult who was a healthcare worker with PCR-confirmed SARS-CoV-2 infection or an uninfected control (not recorded which).

The chain is built from TRBV20-1 and TRBJ2-7; 10 bases are a match to TRBD2. The CDR3 extends over 14 amino acids. V dropped 6 bases and J dropped 3; count of bases not matched to a gene: 8. Germline values: CDR1 DFQATT, CDR2 SNEGSKA (reference sequence). CDR3 coding DNA: TGCAGTGCAAACGGACTAGCGGTATACTACGAGCAGTACTTC. It encodes CSANGLAVYYEQYF.

This clonotype was picked up many times. The V gene is TRBV5-1, the J gene TRBJ2-7; D not resolved. From germline, CDR1 is SGHRS and CDR2 YFSETQ. Trimming removed 0 bases from V and 0 bases from J, with 7 bases in between. This CDR3 spans 14 amino acids. The CDR3 DNA follows: TGCGCCAGCAGCTTGGAGGCAGTCTCCTACGAGCAGTACTTC. Its translation is CASSLEAVSYEQYF.

This clonotype was recorded at least ten times. This rearrangement joins TRBV7-2 to TRBJ1-2; TRBD1 agrees at 8 bases. The CDR3 length is 14 residues. Germline CDR1 is SGHTA and CDR2 is FQGNSA. J was trimmed by 4 bases and V by 6 bases; bases with no gene match: 7. As DNA, the CDR3 is TGTGCCAGCAGTCGGACAGGGACCGCCTATGGCTACACCTTC. It translates to CASSRTGTAYGYTF.

This clonotype appeared many times. The chain joins TRBV6-4 to TRBJ2-2; D may be TRBD2 (5 bases). The CDR3 length is 16 residues. Trimming removed 6 bases from V and 0 bases from J, with 14 bases in between. Germline CDR1 and CDR2: MRHNA and SNTAGT. The CDR3 protein is CASSLDGVPNTGELFF. Here the CDR3 DNA reads TGTGCCAGCAGCCTCGACGGGGTACCGAACACCGGGGAGCTGTTTTTT.

This clonotype occurred many times. The chain has TRBV2 and TRBJ2-1, with TRBD2 matching 10 bases. Trimming cost V 0 bases and J 12 bases; bases outside gene matches: 11. Germline assignment: CDR1 SNHLY and CDR2 FYNNEI. This CDR3 is built from 16 residues. CDR3 amino acids: CASSEARSGRAARQFF. As DNA, the CDR3 is TGTGCCAGCAGTGAAGCCAGGAGCGGGAGGGCCGCAAGGCAGTTCTTC.

In its sample, this clonotype was seen many times. CDR3: CASSAEHVDSPLHF. The CDR3 nucleotides read TGTGCCAGCAGTGCCGAGCATGTGGATTCACCCCTCCACTTT. The chain links TRBV6-6 to TRBJ1-6; unclear D gene. The V and J ends lost 5 bases and 8 bases respectively, with 13 bases between them. This CDR3 comprises 14 residues. The germline V gene encodes CDR1 MNHNY and CDR2 SVGAGI (reference sequence).

The chain carries TRBV5-6 and TRBJ2-3; no firm D call. This CDR3 region has 16 residues. Trimming left V 0 bases short and J 3 bases short, with 14 bases between. CDR1 SGHDT and CDR2 YYEEEE come from the germline V gene. For the CDR3, the DNA is TGTGCCAGCAGCTTGGCTGTAGGGTGGTCGACAGATACGCAGTATTTT. This gives the protein CASSLAVGWSTDTQYF.

The chain has TRBV7-2 and TRBJ1-4, with TRBD1 matching over 8 bases. The CDR3 consists of 14 residues. The V and J ends lost 5 bases and 4 bases, in that order; junction bases with no gene match: 3. Germline loops: CDR1 SGHTA, CDR2 FQGNSA. CDR3 DNA: TGTGCCAGCAGCACGGACAGGGATAATGAAAAACTGTTTTTT. Translation gives CASSTDRDNEKLFF.

This chain connects TRBV6-1 to TRBJ2-3, with 8 bases aligning to TRBD1. CDR3 length: 13 amino acids. Per the germline V gene, CDR1 is MNHNS and CDR2 is SASEGT. Losses at the gene ends were 2 bases for V and 6 bases for J; bases not matched to a gene: 1. CDR3 sequence reads: CASSERTGDTQYF. The CDR3 DNA reads as TGTGCCAGCAGTGAAAGGACAGGGGATACGCAGTATTTT.

The CDR3 sequence: CSVDSSGVLNEQFF. The CDR3 DNA reads TGCAGCGTTGACAGTTCGGGAGTACTGAATGAGCAGTTCTTC. This sequence joins TRBV29-1 and TRBJ2-1, with a tentative D call TRBD2 (6 bases). The V end lost 3 bases, the J end lost 7 bases, and 16 bases lay between the germline ends. The V gene's germline CDR1 is SQVTM and CDR2 ANQGSEA. The length of the CDR3 is 14 residues.

Comment on this clonotype: Given a much more abundant clone one base away, this may be a read error. The gene calls are TRBV5-1 and TRBJ2-5; no reliable D call. The CDR3 extends over 14 amino acids. Germline CDR1 reads SGHRS; CDR2 reads YFSETQ. CDR3 amino acids: CVSSLVPNEETQYF. CDR3 sequence (DNA): TGCGTCAGCAGCTTGGTACCGAACGAAGAGACCCAGTACTTC. Combining the CDR3 with reference TRBV5-1 and TRBJ2-5 gives the whole variable domain KAGVTQTPRYLIKTRGQQVTLSCSPISGHRSVSWYQQTPGQGLQFLFEYFSETQRNKGNFPGRFSGRQFSNSRSEMNVSTLELGDSALYLCVSSLVPNEETQYFGPGTRLLVL.

This clonotype was observed at least ten times. The rearrangement joins TRBV7-2 to TRBJ2-1, with D possibly being TRBD2 (6 bases). CDR1 and CDR2 from the germline V gene are SGHTA and FQGNSA. The CDR3 covers 15 residues. V lost 4 bases, J lost 6 bases, and 16 bases lay in between. This CDR3 is CASSSFGAGPNEQFF. The CDR3 DNA sequence: TGTGCCAGCAGCTCCTTTGGAGCGGGCCCCAATGAGCAGTTCTTC. Together with reference TRBV7-2 and TRBJ2-1, the CDR3 gives the full variable domain: GAGVSQSPSNKVTEKGKDVELRCDPISGHTALYWYRQSLGQGLEFLIYFQGNSAPDKSGLPSDRFSAERTGGSVSTLTIQRTQQEDSAVYLCASSSFGAGPNEQFFGPGTRLTVL.

This clonotype showed up many times. The chain carries TRBV7-3 and TRBJ2-1, with 12 bases fitting TRBD2. This CDR3 spans 14 amino acids. Unmatched junction bases numbered 3, after V lost 5 bases and J lost 7 bases. Germline CDR1 is SGHTA and CDR2 is FQGTGA. CDR3: CASSLTSGRNEQFF. The CDR3 nucleotides are TGTGCCAGCAGCCTGACTAGCGGGAGAAATGAGCAGTTCTTC.

The chain has TRBV4-3 and TRBJ2-1; TRBD2 aligns across 9 bases. Germline V gives CDR1 LGHNA, CDR2 YSLEER. The V and J ends lost 2 bases and 9 bases, in that order; junction bases with no gene match: 20. The CDR3 totals 19 residues. CDR3: CASSQPHSSMVVAGAEQFF. CDR3 sequence (DNA): TGCGCCAGCAGCCAACCCCATTCGAGTATGGTGGTAGCGGGAGCTGAGCAGTTCTTC.

This clonotype was seen repeatedly, ten times or more. The chain links TRBV28 to TRBJ1-4, with TRBD1 as a possible D gene (6 bases). Germline CDR1 and CDR2: MDHEN and SYDVKM. V lost 2 bases to trimming and J lost 3 bases, with 13 bases between them. The CDR3 has 16 amino acids. The CDR3 is CASSLEGGFSNEKLFF. CDR3 sequence (DNA): TGTGCCAGCAGTTTAGAGGGGGGGTTCTCTAATGAAAAACTGTTTTTT.

This chain links TRBV7-3 with TRBJ2-2, with 7 bases that match TRBD2. The ends lost 4 bases at V and 0 bases at J; junction bases unmatched: 8. Germline V gives CDR1 SGHTA, CDR2 FQGTGA. This CDR3 is 17 amino acids long. The CDR3 region is CASSYTGGGTNTGELFF. The CDR3, as DNA: TGTGCCAGCAGCTACACCGGCGGGGGAACGAACACCGGGGAGCTGTTTTTT.

This clonotype occurred many times. At one end the junction does not follow the germline gene, possibly because of a read error. The J gene is TRBJ2-2, the V gene TRBV7-3; no clear D. This CDR3 has 15 residues. The germline V gene has CDR1 SGHTA and CDR2 FQGTGA. CDR3: CAGSPNIGRTGELFF. The CDR3 DNA follows: TGTGCCGGCAGCCCGAATATCGGACGGACCGGGGAGCTGTTTTTT.

There are a few counts of this clonotype. The rearrangement links TRBV5-1 to TRBJ2-1, with 8 bases matching TRBD2. This CDR3 is 12 amino acids long. Germline loops: CDR1 SGHRS, CDR2 YFSETQ. J lost 6 bases, V lost 7 bases, and 3 bases had no gene match. CDR3 in DNA: TGCGCCAGCCAGCGGGAGTTCAATGAGCAGTTCTTC. Its translation is CASQREFNEQFF. The full variable domain, in which reference TRBV5-1 and TRBJ2-1 provide the parts outside the CDR3, is KAGVTQTPRYLIKTRGQQVTLSCSPISGHRSVSWYQQTPGQGLQFLFEYFSETQRNKGNFPGRFSGRQFSNSRSEMNVSTLELGDSALYLCASQREFNEQFFGPGTRLTVL.

This clonotype was observed at least ten times. The rearrangement uses TRBV6-4 and TRBJ2-3; TRBD2 matches 7 bases. The V gene's germline CDR1 is MRHNA and CDR2 SNTAGT. The CDR3 extends over 15 amino acids. Losses at the gene ends were 4 bases for V and 1 base for J; bases not matched to a gene: 5. DNA for the CDR3: TGTGCCAGCAGTGCTTCAACTAGCGGCACAGATACGCAGTATTTT. This sequence encodes CASSASTSGTDTQYF.

This clonotype was detected a few times. This chain links TRBV18 with TRBJ2-7; 7 nucleotides agree with TRBD1. Germline trimming cut 3 bases from V and 5 bases from J; bases unmatched to any gene: 10. Germline assignment: CDR1 KGHSH and CDR2 LQKENI. The CDR3 has 15 amino acids. DNA for the CDR3: TGTGCCAGCTCACCGCTTGACAGGGTGATAAACGAGCAGTACTTC. The encoded protein is CASSPLDRVINEQYF.